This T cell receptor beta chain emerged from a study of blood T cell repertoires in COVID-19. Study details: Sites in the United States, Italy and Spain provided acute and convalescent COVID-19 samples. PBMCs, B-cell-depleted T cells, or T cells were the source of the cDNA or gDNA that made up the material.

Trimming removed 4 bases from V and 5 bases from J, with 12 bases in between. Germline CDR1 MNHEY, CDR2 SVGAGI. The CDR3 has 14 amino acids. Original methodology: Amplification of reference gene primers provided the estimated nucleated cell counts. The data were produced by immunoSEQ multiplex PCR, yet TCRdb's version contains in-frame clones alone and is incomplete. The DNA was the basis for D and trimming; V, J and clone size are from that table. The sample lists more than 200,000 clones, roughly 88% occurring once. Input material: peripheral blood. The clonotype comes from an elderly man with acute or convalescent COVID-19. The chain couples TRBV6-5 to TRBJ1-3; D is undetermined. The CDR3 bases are TGTGCCAGCAGTTTAGCCGGTAACAGAAACACCATATATTTT. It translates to CASSLAGNRNTIYF.